A single sample is the source of the 30 T cell receptor beta chains below, sequenced in a study of PD-1 blockade in classical Hodgkin lymphoma. Here immunoSEQ multiplex PCR was the method, and the copy in TCRdb shows in-frame clones only, minus some. The sample has about 30,000 clones, roughly nine tenths seen once; the top ten hold 0.95% to 1.5%. Time point: newly diagnosed, previously untreated cHL patient sample. Magnetic depletion of unwanted cells isolated CD4+ T cells from thawed PBMCs. The sample comprised CD4+ T cells from blood. The receptors come from a human donor with classical Hodgkin lymphoma.

This chain links TRBV7-8 with TRBJ2-5; 10 bases agree with TRBD2. CDR3 length: 20 residues. Per germline, CDR1 SGHVS and CDR2 FQNEAQ. With 4 bases clipped from V and 4 bases from J, the junction kept 21 bases outside the gene matches. For the CDR3, the DNA is TGTGCCAGCAGCTCCTCGGTTCTAGCGGGAGCGAAGGTGGCGGGAGAGACCCAGTACTTC. The encoded protein is CASSSSVLAGAKVAGETQYF.

In its sample, this clone was seen once. This chain uses TRBV29-1 with TRBJ1-6, with TRBD1 as a possible D gene (5 bases). The germline CDR1 and CDR2 sequences are SQVTM and ANQGSEA. V was shortened by 5 bases and J by 10 bases, with 15 bases between the two germline ends. The CDR3 is 13 amino acids. The CDR3 spells CSVQTEPESPLHF. The CDR3 bases are TGCAGCGTTCAGACAGAGCCGGAATCACCCCTCCACTTT.

The count of this clone is one. This rearrangement joins TRBV7-9 to TRBJ2-3; 9 nucleotides line up with TRBD1. Germline V gene data show CDR1 as SEHNR and CDR2 as FQNEAQ (reference sequence). V was pared by 5 bases and J by 1 base, with 4 bases of the junction left unmatched. The CDR3 is made up of 15 amino acids. CDR3 protein: CASSPRTGGTDTQYF. As DNA, the CDR3 is TGTGCCAGCAGCCCGAGGACAGGGGGCACAGATACGCAGTATTTT. The variable domain in full, completed from reference TRBV7-9 and TRBJ2-3, reads DTGVSQNPRHKITKRGQNVTFRCDPISEHNRLYWYRQTLGQGPEFLTYFQNEAQLEKSRLLSDRFSAERPKGSFSTLEIQRTEQGDSAMYLCASSPRTGGTDTQYFGPGTRLTVL.

As DNA, the CDR3 is TGTGCCAGTAGTTTCTTAGCGGGAGTGACAGATACGCAGTATTTT. Its protein is CASSFLAGVTDTQYF. V gene TRBV19 combines with J gene TRBJ2-3; 9 nucleotides agree with TRBD2. CDR3 length equals 15 residues. From germline, CDR1 is LNHDA and CDR2 SQIVND (reference sequence). The trim removed 5 bases at V and 3 bases at J, leaving 6 bases unmatched.

The gene calls are TRBV7-9 and TRBJ2-7, with D perhaps being TRBD1 or TRBD2 (5 bases each). The CDR3 spans 14 residues. The germline V and J ends were trimmed by 2 bases and 2 bases, with 10 bases remaining between them. The germline V gene encodes CDR1 SEHNR and CDR2 FQNEAQ (reference sequence). The CDR3 region is CASSLRDGPYEQYF. The CDR3 nucleotides are TGTGCCAGCAGCTTACGGGACGGACCCTACGAGCAGTACTTC.

The chain uses TRBV28 and TRBJ1-2; D unclear. CDR3 size: 13 residues. Trimming stripped 2 bases from V and 7 bases from J, with 11 bases between. Germline V gene data show CDR1 as MDHEN and CDR2 as SYDVKM. The CDR3 sequence is CASSLGSVGGYTF. CDR3 DNA sequence: TGTGCCAGCAGTTTAGGCTCTGTTGGTGGCTACACCTTC.

The rearrangement joins TRBV28 to TRBJ2-3; D is perhaps TRBD1 or TRBD2 (5 bases each). Trimming stripped 6 bases from V and 11 bases from J, with 18 bases between. The germline gives CDR1 MDHEN, CDR2 SYDVKM. The length of the CDR3 is 13 residues. The CDR3 protein is CASRVPPGTLQYF. CDR3 bases: TGTGCCAGCAGGGTTCCTCCCGGGACCCTGCAGTATTTT.

The chain couples TRBV7-2 to TRBJ2-1; no firm D call. CDR3 size: 16 residues. The V gene lost 2 bases and the J gene lost 0 bases, with 11 bases spanning the gap. Germline V gene sequence: CDR1 SGHTA, CDR2 FQGNSA. The CDR3 DNA sequence: TGTGCCAGCAGCTTATCGGCTGGCCTCTCCTACAATGAGCAGTTCTTC. The encoded protein is CASSLSAGLSYNEQFF.

The V and J genes are TRBV5-1 and TRBJ1-1; 7 bases match TRBD1. Germline loops: CDR1 SGHRS, CDR2 YFSETQ. Trimming took 4 bases from V and 6 from J; bases not matched to a gene: 12. CDR3 length: 15 residues. CDR3 DNA sequence: TGCGCCAGCAGCCCCACTACAGGGGTCGGGGCTGAAGCTTTCTTT. Its translation: CASSPTTGVGAEAFF. Variable domain in full (rest from reference TRBV5-1 and TRBJ1-1): KAGVTQTPRYLIKTRGQQVTLSCSPISGHRSVSWYQQTPGQGLQFLFEYFSETQRNKGNFPGRFSGRQFSNSRSEMNVSTLELGDSALYLCASSPTTGVGAEAFFGQGTRLTVV.

The V and J genes are TRBV5-4 and TRBJ1-4; a possible D gene is TRBD1 (6 bases). V was cut by 4 bases and J by 6 bases, with 10 bases left in between. CDR3 length: 13 residues. CDR1 SGHNT and CDR2 YYREEE come from the germline V gene (reference sequence). As DNA, the CDR3 is TGTGCCAGCAGCATGACAGGAGATGAAAAACTGTTTTTT. This codes for CASSMTGDEKLFF.

CDR3 in DNA: TGTGCCAGCAGACCCGGGACAAATAGCAATCAGCCCCAGCATTTT. Protein sequence: CASRPGTNSNQPQHF. The rearrangement links TRBV27 to TRBJ1-5, with D possibly being TRBD1 (6 bases). The length of the CDR3 is 15 residues. Germline V CDR1 and CDR2: MNHEY, SMNVEV (reference sequence). Trimming left V 6 bases short and J 0 bases short, with 12 bases between.

The chain recombines TRBV11-1 with TRBJ2-4; no reliable D call. Germline values: CDR1 SGHAT, CDR2 FQDESV (reference sequence). The CDR3 is 15 residues long. V shed 5 bases and J shed 3 bases, with 14 bases lying between them. The CDR3: CASSPQGKGKNIQYF. The DNA of the CDR3 is TGTGCCAGCAGCCCCCAAGGTAAAGGCAAAAACATTCAGTACTTC.

The V and J genes are TRBV19 and TRBJ1-1; 8 nucleotides line up with TRBD1. After removal of 6 bases from V and 4 bases from J, the junction contained 4 bases not matched to a gene. The CDR3 sequence is 13 residues long. The germline CDR1 and CDR2 sequences are LNHDA and SQIVND (reference sequence). As DNA, the CDR3 is TGTGCCAGTAGCGGACAGGGCGGCACTGAAGCTTTCTTT. This codes for CASSGQGGTEAFF.

V gene TRBV5-1 combines with J gene TRBJ2-7; D not resolved. Germline V gives CDR1 SGHRS, CDR2 YFSETQ. With 4 bases removed from V and 5 bases from J, the gap between germline ends came to 16 bases. CDR3 length: 14 residues. CDR3 DNA sequence: TGCGCCAGCAGCAGACTTCTAAGCTGCCACGAGCAGTACGTC. Its translation: CASSRLLSCHEQYV.

The V gene is TRBV7-9, the J gene TRBJ1-1; possibly TRBD1 for D (5 bases). The CDR3 sequence is 15 residues long. Germline CDR1 is SEHNR and CDR2 is FQNEAQ (reference sequence). Deletions cut 4 bases from V and 0 bases from J, with 12 bases between. The DNA for the CDR3 is TGTGCCAGCAGCTCCCTAGGGGTTATGAACACTGAAGCTTTCTTT. Amino acids: CASSSLGVMNTEAFF.

The chain is built from TRBV29-1 and TRBJ1-1; maybe TRBD1 (5 bases). Germline-derived CDR1 and CDR2 are SQVTM and ANQGSEA. The germline V and J ends were trimmed by 4 bases and 0 bases, with 15 bases remaining between them. The CDR3 totals 15 residues. The CDR3 DNA sequence: TGCAGCGTTGCCCCCGGGTGGGGCATGAACACTGAAGCTTTCTTT. As protein: CSVAPGWGMNTEAFF.

The J gene is TRBJ1-4, the V gene TRBV6-6, with D unresolved. The CDR3 sequence is 12 residues long. V lost 6 bases and J 4 bases, leaving 6 bases between the germline ends. Germline V lookup: CDR1 MNHNY, CDR2 SVGAGI (reference sequence). CDR3 loop: CASSWNNEKLFF. CDR3 nucleotides: TGTGCCAGCAGCTGGAATAATGAAAAACTGTTTTTT.

The J gene is TRBJ2-7, the V gene TRBV11-2; 9 bases are a match to TRBD1. V was clipped by 5 bases and J by 4 bases; unmatched bases: 6. This CDR3 spans 14 amino acids. Germline V CDR1 and CDR2: SGHAT, FQNNGV. The CDR3 is CASSTRDRAYEQYV. The CDR3 nucleotides read TGTGCCAGCAGCACCCGGGACAGGGCTTACGAGCAGTACGTC.

The chain links TRBV7-3 to TRBJ1-1, with unresolved D. Trimming left V 4 bases short and J 4 bases short, with 10 bases between. The CDR3 contains 13 residues. Germline-derived CDR1 and CDR2 are SGHTA and FQGTGA. The CDR3 DNA follows: TGTGCCAGCAGCTCCTCGGTCATCACTGAAGCTTTCTTT. Its protein product is CASSSSVITEAFF.

The chain recombines TRBV6-5 with TRBJ2-1; D is unresolved. The CDR3 extends over 15 amino acids. The V and J ends lost 2 bases and 4 bases respectively, with 12 bases between them. The germline V gene encodes CDR1 MNHEY and CDR2 SVGAGI. The chain's CDR3 is CASSYRRVKYNEQFF. CDR3 DNA: TGTGCCAGCAGTTACCGACGGGTTAAATACAATGAGCAGTTCTTC.

The chain couples TRBV19 to TRBJ1-2, with D unresolved. V was cut by 5 bases and J by 8 bases, with 18 bases left in between. Germline V gives CDR1 LNHDA, CDR2 SQIVND (reference sequence). The CDR3 extends over 14 amino acids. Written as DNA, the CDR3 is TGTGCCAGTAGTGCCTCTCCCGGAAGACGAGGCTACACCTTC. Translating it yields CASSASPGRRGYTF.

This clone was seen a single time. This rearrangement joins TRBV28 to TRBJ1-5; D gene uncertain. V lost 5 bases and J lost 7, with 9 bases in between. Per germline, CDR1 MDHEN and CDR2 SYDVKM. The CDR3 is 12 residues long. The CDR3 protein is CASSLPGQPQHF. Written as DNA, the CDR3 is TGTGCCAGCAGTCTCCCTGGCCAGCCCCAGCATTTT. Full variable domain (missing parts from reference TRBV28 and TRBJ1-5): DVKVTQSSRYLVKRTGEKVFLECVQDMDHENMFWYRQDPGLGLRLIYFSYDVKMKEKGDIPEGYSVSREKKERFSLILESASTNQTSMYLCASSLPGQPQHFGDGTRLSIL.

This chain uses TRBV11-2 with TRBJ2-3; 13 bases line up with TRBD2. V shed 4 bases and J 4 bases; nucleotides not matched to a gene: 5. CDR1 and CDR2 (germline): SGHAT, FQNNGV. CDR3 size: 16 residues. CDR3 sequence: CASSSGLAGEADTQYF. In DNA, the CDR3 is TGTGCCAGCAGCTCCGGACTAGCGGGAGAAGCAGATACGCAGTATTTT.

This clone showed up just once. This chain links TRBV12-5 with TRBJ2-5; 7 bases match TRBD2. Losses at the gene ends were 9 bases for V and 0 bases for J; bases not matched to a gene: 4. Germline CDR1 and CDR2: LGHNT and FRNRAP. This CDR3 is built from 13 residues. CDR3 protein: CASSSGYQETQYF. CDR3 nucleotides: TGTGCTAGCTCTAGCGGCTACCAAGAGACCCAGTACTTC.

This chain joins TRBV5-3 and TRBJ2-3; 10 bases agree with TRBD2. TRBV5-3 is an ORF, and what it does is uncertain. The V segment lost 0 bases and the J segment 3 bases; nucleotides outside the gene matches: 10. The CDR3 sequence is 18 residues long. In DNA form, the CDR3 reads TGTGCCAGAAGCTTGGCCTCTCTAGCGGGAGATCGTACAGATACGCAGTATTTT. Protein sequence: CARSLASLAGDRTDTQYF.

The chain couples TRBV5-1 to TRBJ1-6; tentatively, D is TRBD1 (6 bases). CDR3 length: 14 residues. Germline CDR1 and CDR2: SGHRS and YFSETQ. V shed 4 bases and J shed 5 bases, with 10 bases lying between them. CDR3 sequence: CASSVGGNNSPLHF. The CDR3 DNA sequence: TGCGCCAGCAGCGTAGGGGGGAATAATTCACCCCTCCACTTT.

This chain joins TRBV29-1 and TRBJ1-3; 8 positions agree with TRBD1. With V trimmed by 7 bases and J by 4 bases, 3 bases remained unmatched. Germline V lookup: CDR1 SQVTM, CDR2 ANQGSEA. CDR3 length: 12 amino acids. CDR3 amino acids: CSAGDRGNTIYF. In DNA form, the CDR3 reads TGCAGCGCCGGGGACAGGGGAAACACCATATATTTT.

About this clone: The sample contains more than one DNA sequence encoding this CDR3. The gene calls are TRBV5-1 and TRBJ2-3; 7 bases are shared with TRBD1. The CDR3 length is 14 residues. The V and J ends lost 2 bases and 0 bases, in that order; junction bases with no gene match: 0. Germline V gene lookup returns CDR1 SGHRS and CDR2 YFSETQ. In DNA form, the CDR3 reads TGCGCCAGCAGCTTACAGGGGAGCACAGATACGCAGTATTTT. The encoded protein is CASSLQGSTDTQYF.

Here the CDR3 reads CASSWRAQETQYF. CDR3 in DNA: TGCGCCAGCAGCTGGCGGGCTCAAGAGACCCAGTACTTC. The chain links TRBV5-1 to TRBJ2-5; TRBD2 might be the D (5 bases). Deletions cut 3 bases from V and 2 bases from J, with 8 bases between. Germline CDR1 is SGHRS and CDR2 is YFSETQ. CDR3 length: 13 residues.

The rearrangement links TRBV2 to TRBJ1-5, with unresolved D. The CDR3 has 15 residues. Germline CDR1 reads SNHLY; CDR2 reads FYNNEI. With 4 bases removed from V and 7 bases from J, the gap between germline ends came to 17 bases. CDR3 bases: TGTGCCAGCAGTGGAGGAGCTGGGTCGAGGCAGCCCCAGCATTTT. The encoded protein is CASSGGAGSRQPQHF.